The clone carrying this T cell receptor beta chain is a singleton in its sample. Its antigen is currently unknown. Healthy people donating bone marrow made up the donors. This sample stems from a study of cytomegalovirus exposure and HLA in healthy donors. Study-level findings and limits: Sequencing depth across donors, presence/absence analyses assumed, was roughly uniform. It was reported that TCR beta sequences correctly inferred the HLA-A and HLA-B alleles for most subjects.

The primer mix had 60 Vbeta and 13 Jbeta primers. This table comes from immunoSEQ multiplex PCR, and its TCRdb copy is limited to in-frame clones, with some not included. Of roughly 71,000 clones listed, around two thirds are singletons. Sequenced input: PBMCs. The TCR sequence derives from a human donor in good health.

DNA for the CDR3: TGTGCCAGCAGTCAGACAGGGGCCAACTATGGCTACACCTTC. Protein product: CASSQTGANYGYTF. The J gene is TRBJ1-2, the V gene TRBV9; TRBD1 matches 8 bases. This CDR3 is built from 14 residues. Germline CDR1 reads SGDLS; CDR2 reads YYNGEE. V lost 5 bases to trimming and J lost 2 bases; unmatched junction nucleotides: 5.